This record looks at one T cell receptor beta chain sequence and its context. This clone was counted once. No cognate antigen has been identified for it. The record has no base qualities; no much larger clone is one base away. According to the germline V gene, CDR1 reads SGHVS and CDR2 reads FNYEAQ. V lost 4 bases and J lost 4 bases, and the count of bases not matched to a germline gene is 9. The CDR3 goes from the cysteine to the phenylalanine over 16 residues. Only the CDR3 portion is preserved as DNA: 48 bases, with reading frame beginning at the first base. This entry comes from a study of blood T cell repertoires in COVID-19 (dated by TCRdb to the early 2020s). About the full investigation: Samples covering the acute and convalescent phases of COVID-19 were provided by collaborators in the United States, Italy and Spain. A de-identified subject ID, COVID-19 status, age in years and sex were almost always included in the sample metadata. The samples were drawn from the first 160 participants of the ongoing ImmuneRACE study and from over 950 subjects provided by 6 global collaborators. HLA class I and class II types, where available, came from metadata supplied by the sample provider rather than from assay-based typing. The repertoires were released in a freely available public database intended as a resource for research on the immune response to SARS-CoV-2. Deeply sampled blood TCRbeta repertoires from subjects exposed to, actively infected with, or recovered from COVID-19 were included in the dataset. The prospective study material was composed of cDNA or gDNA derived from T cells, B-cell-depleted T cells, or PBMCs.

The immunoSEQ Assay, a bias-controlled multiplex PCR, was used to amplify TCRbeta CDR3 regions from genomic DNA. Processing in the source paper ran as follows. Within the assay, amplification of reference gene primers was used to estimate how many nucleated cells each sample contained. To quantify the absolute abundance of each unique TCRbeta CDR3 rearrangement, sequence reads were collapsed and filtered. Productive Simpson clonality was computed per sample as the square root of Simpson's diversity index over productive rearrangements. As stored in TCRdb, this immuneACCESS dataset retains in-frame rearrangements with V and J assigned. A fraction of the clones does not appear; measured against another copy, unresolved V genes explain less than half of the discrepancy, and the remainder lacks a known reason. V, J and clone size derive from that table, while D and trimming were established from the DNA sequence. Counted in this sample were 140,000 or so clones; about 76% of them appeared once. The top ten constitute around 5% of the sample.

At one collaborating source in Seattle, patients were enrolled during active infection and were followed longitudinally through the course of disease. Collaborating institutions collected whole blood in K2EDTA tubes following their own protocols. For TCRbeta analysis, collaborators shipped samples as frozen whole blood, isolated PBMCs, or DNA extracted from either of those sample types. The research as a whole found: The quantity of clinical and demographic metadata differed by source and by participant and was supplied without curation.

The sequence links TRBV7-6 to TRBJ2-5, with 10 bases aligning to TRBD2. Specimen: peripheral blood. This TCR derives from a woman in her seventies with COVID-19, enrolled during active disease. The nucleotide sequence reads as follows: TGTGCCAGCAGCTCTCCACTAGCGGGGCTCGGAGAGACCCAGTACTTC. Its product reads: CASSSPLAGLGETQYF.